A selection of T cell receptor beta chains follows, all from one sample in a study of cytomegalovirus exposure and HLA in healthy donors. Produced via immunoSEQ multiplex PCR; TCRdb's table is partial and in-frame only. The sample data list about 130,000 clones. Material for sequencing was PBMCs. Receptor source: a young man in good health and CMV-seronegative. Each CDR3 is given with its conserved first and last residue. The D gene is left open where the match is weak.

v_gene,d_gene,j_gene,CDR3aa,CDR3nt
TRBV15,TRBD2,TRBJ2-3,CATSRLAVTDTQYF,TGTGCCACCAGCAGGCTAGCGGTCACAGATACGCAGTATTTT
TRBV30,TRBD1,TRBJ1-5,CAWSYPPGQGAPQHF,TGTGCCTGGAGTTACCCTCCGGGACAGGGAGCGCCCCAGCATTTT
TRBV29-1,TRBD2,TRBJ2-7,CSVVQTSGKRYEQYF,TGCAGCGTTGTCCAAACTAGCGGAAAACGTTACGAGCAGTACTTC
TRBV6-6,-,TRBJ1-3,CASSRGSPGNTIYF,TGTGCCAGCAGTAGGGGTTCCCCTGGAAACACCATATATTTT
TRBV20-1,-,TRBJ2-1,CSARGYNEQFF,TGCAGTGCCAGGGGCTACAATGAGCAGTTCTTC
TRBV6-5,-,TRBJ1-1,CASSTRAEAFF,TGTGCCAGCAGTACCAGGGCTGAAGCTTTCTTT
TRBV27,-,TRBJ2-1,CASSWSSGNEQFF,TGTGCCAGCAGTTGGAGTAGCGGTAATGAGCAGTTCTTC
TRBV5-1,TRBD1,TRBJ2-7,CASSPDRAYEQYF,TGCGCCAGCAGCCCGGACAGGGCATACGAGCAGTACTTC
TRBV28,TRBD2,TRBJ2-3,CASSLGERGLTTDTQYF,TGTGCCAGCAGTTTGGGAGAGCGGGGGCTTACCACAGATACGCAGTATTTT
TRBV9,TRBD1,TRBJ1-1,CASSVRQGDTEAFF,TGTGCCAGCAGCGTTCGACAGGGCGACACTGAAGCTTTCTTT
TRBV5-1,-,TRBJ2-5,CASYDGGLRRQETQYF,TGCGCCAGCTACGACGGCGGGCTGAGGAGGCAAGAGACCCAGTACTTC